This T cell receptor (beta chain) is from a study of blood T cell repertoires in COVID-19. About the research overall: Whether acute or convalescent, the COVID-19 samples came from the United States, Italy and Spain. PBMCs, B-cell-depleted T cells, or T cells provided the cDNA or gDNA that made up the material.

V gave up 3 bases and J gave up 0 bases, with 6 bases separating them. Per germline, CDR1 SGHTA and CDR2 FQGNSA. CDR3 length: 14 amino acids. The authors' processing: Reference gene primer amplification gave estimated nucleated cell counts. Clones were read by immunoSEQ multiplex PCR, and TCRdb kept only the in-frame ones, dropping some. Clone size and the V and J calls come from that table; the DNA yielded D and trimming. The table lists some 140,000 clones, approximately 88% of them singletons. Concerning this clone: The sample contains more than one DNA sequence encoding this CDR3.

The specimen was peripheral blood. The sequence came from a woman at least 80 years old with acute or convalescent COVID-19. The chain links TRBV7-2 to TRBJ1-3, with D unresolved. Written as DNA, the CDR3 is TGTGCCAGCAGCTTGGCTTACTCTGGAAACACCATATATTTT. As protein: CASSLAYSGNTIYF.